This is a list of T cell receptor beta chains from one sample in a study of control samples from healthy donors and cancer patients. Here immunoSEQ multiplex PCR was the method, and the copy in TCRdb shows in-frame clones only, minus some. The sample shows about 12,000 clones, roughly 90% of them seen only once. The sequenced sample consisted of formalin-fixed, paraffin-embedded tissue. Receptors were obtained from a male donor with melanoma. The CDR3 runs from the conserved cysteine through the conserved F or W. Fields, in order: clone size, D gene, V gene, J gene, CDR3 protein, CDR3 DNA. A D gene is named only where the DNA matches it firmly. Clone size is stated in some rows and not others, as once, few, many or a class when expanded.

>-|TRBD1|TRBV18|TRBJ1-1
CASSLNIGTASGTEAFF
TGTGCCAGCTCACTCAACATCGGGACAGCTTCTGGGACTGAAGCTTTCTTT
>-|-|TRBV6-5|TRBJ2-7
CASGLPSSYEQYF
TGTGCCAGTGGACTTCCCAGCTCCTACGAGCAGTACTTC
>-|TRBD2|TRBV25-1|TRBJ2-1
CASSEWQREVPLPEQFF
TGTGCCAGCAGTGAATGGCAGCGGGAGGTACCGCTTCCTGAGCAGTTCTTC
>medium-sized|-|TRBV19|TRBJ1-3
CASNTLDSITGNTIYF
TGTGCCAGTAACACATTGGACAGCATAACTGGAAACACCATATATTTT
>-|TRBD1|TRBV19|TRBJ2-4
CASSMEGQGVKNIQYF
TGTGCCAGTAGTATGGAGGGACAGGGGGTCAAAAACATTCAGTACTTC
>once|-|TRBV21-1|TRBJ1-1
CASSKEAGHTEAFF
TGTGCCAGCAGCAAAGAGGCAGGTCACACTGAAGCTTTCTTT
>few|TRBD2|TRBV6-5|TRBJ2-1
CASKGTSGSRNEQFF
TGTGCCAGCAAAGGGACTAGCGGGAGTAGGAATGAGCAGTTCTTC
>-|TRBD2|TRBV6-2/TRBV6-3|TRBJ2-3
CASSFSSSGSSDTQYF
TGTGCCAGCAGTTTTTCCTCTAGCGGGAGTTCAGATACGCAGTATTTT
>once|TRBD1|TRBV27|TRBJ1-5
CASSSGTGNQPQHF
TGTGCCAGCAGTTCAGGGACAGGCAATCAGCCCCAGCATTTT
>-|-|TRBV7-8|TRBJ1-5
CASSLVSQPQHF
TGTGCCAGCAGCTTAGTTAGTCAGCCCCAGCATTTT
>-|-|TRBV7-9|TRBJ2-1
CASSLEVSQPPYNEQFF
TGTGCCAGCAGCTTAGAAGTTAGCCAGCCCCCCTACAATGAGCAGTTCTTC
>-|-|TRBV27|TRBJ1-1
CASSNSLNTEAFF
TGTGCCAGCAGTAACAGCTTGAACACTGAAGCTTTCTTT
>-|-|TRBV6-5|TRBJ2-5
CASSYSRVTETQYF
TGTGCCAGCAGTTACTCTAGGGTCACGGAGACCCAGTACTTC
>-|TRBD2|TRBV4-2|TRBJ2-5
CASSPGTSGRAVQETQYF
TGTGCCAGCAGCCCCGGGACTAGCGGGAGGGCCGTCCAAGAGACCCAGTACTTC
>-|TRBD1|TRBV3-1/TRBV3-2|TRBJ1-4
CASSLTGTVEKLFF
TGTGCCAGCAGCCTCACCGGGACAGTAGAAAAACTGTTTTTT
>-|-|TRBV7-2|TRBJ2-2
CASSTQDTGELFF
TGTGCCAGCAGCACTCAGGACACCGGGGAGCTGTTTTTT
>-|TRBD1|TRBV27|TRBJ2-7
CASSLGGQARGGEQYF
TGTGCCAGCAGTTTGGGGGGACAGGCCCGTGGCGGCGAGCAGTACTTC
>-|TRBD1|TRBV2|TRBJ1-2
CASSADREINGYTF
TGTGCCAGCAGTGCCGACAGGGAAATTAATGGCTACACCTTC
>-|TRBD2|TRBV7-3|TRBJ2-1
CASSSASGYNEQFF
TGTGCCAGCAGCTCCGCTAGCGGTTACAATGAGCAGTTCTTC
>-|-|TRBV14|TRBJ2-3
CASSQARTDTQYF
TGTGCCAGCAGCCAAGCACGCACAGATACGCAGTATTTT
>-|TRBD2|TRBV2|TRBJ2-1
CASRPGLAGYNEQFF
TGTGCCAGCAGGCCCGGACTAGCGGGTTACAATGAGCAGTTCTTC
>few|TRBD1|TRBV29-1|TRBJ1-5
CSVIETGSMPQHF
TGCAGCGTAATAGAGACAGGGAGCATGCCCCAGCATTTT
>-|TRBD2|TRBV28|TRBJ2-1
CASSLAGGGNEQFF
TGTGCCAGCTCACTAGCGGGAGGGGGCAATGAGCAGTTCTTC
>-|TRBD1|TRBV6-6|TRBJ1-2
CASSYGQGFNYGYTF
TGTGCCAGCAGTTACGGACAGGGGTTTAACTATGGCTACACCTTC
>-|TRBD1|TRBV24-1|TRBJ2-1
CATSRDRGRNEQFF
TGTGCCACCAGTCGGGACAGGGGGAGGAATGAGCAGTTCTTC
>-|TRBD2|TRBV6-6|TRBJ2-7
CASSPSQGLAGGNEQYF
TGTGCCAGCAGTCCGTCCCAGGGACTAGCGGGAGGTAATGAGCAGTACTTC
>-|-|TRBV6-2/TRBV6-3|TRBJ2-1
CASSHPTGAEEQFF
TGTGCCAGCAGTCACCCGACTGGGGCGGAAGAGCAGTTCTTC
>once|-|TRBV27|TRBJ2-2
CASMRGANTGELFF
TGTGCCAGCATGCGTGGGGCGAACACCGGGGAGCTGTTTTTT
>-|-|TRBV24-1|TRBJ2-5
CATSDPGDSRFGETQYF
TGTGCCACCAGTGATCCAGGGGACTCCCGATTTGGGGAGACCCAGTACTTC
>-|-|TRBV5-1|TRBJ2-3
CASSLDSGGVADTQYF
TGCGCCAGCAGCTTGGATTCTGGGGGCGTTGCAGATACGCAGTATTTT
>-|-|TRBV2|TRBJ1-5
CASSFDGMVIPGQPQHF
TGTGCCAGCAGTTTCGACGGAATGGTGATCCCGGGGCAGCCCCAGCATTTT
>-|-|TRBV18|TRBJ2-2
CASSPLTSLNTGELFF
TGTGCCAGCTCACCACTCACGTCGTTAAACACCGGGGAGCTGTTTTTT
>-|-|TRBV20-1|TRBJ2-2
CSASPGRANTGELFF
TGCAGTGCTAGTCCAGGGAGAGCCAACACCGGGGAGCTGTTTTTT
>-|-|TRBV19|TRBJ1-1
CASSMGSQGNTEAFF
TGTGCCAGTAGTATGGGCTCTCAGGGGAACACTGAAGCTTTCTTT
>-|TRBD1|TRBV19|TRBJ1-1
CASSERQGDTEAFF
TGTGCCAGTAGTGAGCGACAGGGGGACACTGAAGCTTTCTTT
>-|-|TRBV6-1|TRBJ1-5
CASSEAWNQPQHF
TGTGCCAGCAGTGAAGCTTGGAATCAGCCCCAGCATTTT
>-|-|TRBV20-1|TRBJ2-2
CSASTGLLNTGELFF
TGCAGTGCTAGTACAGGGCTATTGAACACCGGGGAGCTGTTTTTT
>-|TRBD2|TRBV19|TRBJ2-1
CASSIREDRNLPGLAGSYNEQFF
TGTGCCAGTAGTATAAGAGAGGACAGAAACTTACCGGGACTAGCTGGCTCCTACAATGAGCAGTTCTTC
>-|TRBD1|TRBV5-5|TRBJ1-5
CASSPETAGGYSNQPQHF
TGTGCCAGCAGCCCTGAGACAGCAGGGGGTTATAGCAATCAGCCCCAGCATTTT
>-|-|TRBV6-5|TRBJ1-5
CASSYSWEINQPQHF
TGTGCCAGCAGTTACTCCTGGGAGATCAATCAGCCCCAGCATTTT
>once|-|TRBV6-1|TRBJ2-3
CASSEAPGLPSTDTQYF
TGTGCCAGCAGTGAAGCGCCAGGGCTCCCTTCCACAGATACGCAGTATTTT
>-|-|TRBV6-2/TRBV6-3|TRBJ2-5
CASSYSSGPQYF
TGTGCCAGCAGTTACTCCAGCGGGCCTCAGTACTTC
>-|-|TRBV7-5|TRBJ2-3
CARSFSPGLAGGPTDTQYF
TGTGCCAGAAGCTTTTCACCGGGACTAGCGGGAGGCCCCACAGATACGCAGTATTTT
>-|-|TRBV19|TRBJ1-2
CASSLLYGYTF
TGTGCCAGTAGTCTGCTCTATGGCTACACCTTC
>-|TRBD2|TRBV2|TRBJ2-3
CASSVVLAGDSTDTQYF
TGTGCCAGCAGTGTGGTGCTAGCGGGAGATAGCACAGATACGCAGTATTTT
>-|-|TRBV6-5|TRBJ2-5
CASSYSRGFGQETQYF
TGTGCCAGCAGTTACTCGAGGGGGTTCGGTCAAGAGACCCAGTACTTC
>-|-|TRBV9|TRBJ1-6
CASSVDPQTYNSPLHF
TGTGCCAGCAGCGTAGACCCCCAGACTTATAATTCACCCCTCCACTTT
>once|TRBD1|TRBV27|TRBJ1-6
CASSPMTGVRDSPLHF
TGTGCCAGCAGTCCAATGACAGGGGTACGGGATTCACCCCTCCACTTT
>-|-|TRBV9|TRBJ1-5
CASSVGDSNQPQHF
TGTGCCAGCAGCGTAGGGGATAGCAATCAGCCCCAGCATTTT
>-|-|TRBV14|TRBJ1-2
CASSQQGLVGYTF
TGTGCCAGCAGCCAACAGGGTTTGGTGGGCTACACCTTC
>-|TRBD1|TRBV18|TRBJ1-2
CASRTSRDRYGYTF
TGTGCCAGCCGGACTTCGAGGGACAGATATGGCTACACCTTC
>-|-|TRBV5-1|TRBJ2-3
CASSLLIASTDTQYF
TGCGCCAGCAGCTTGTTAATAGCAAGTACAGATACGCAGTATTTT
>-|TRBD1|TRBV6-4|TRBJ2-1
CASRKGADRDEQFF
TGTGCCAGCAGAAAGGGGGCCGACCGGGATGAGCAGTTCTTC
>-|-|TRBV7-9|TRBJ1-1
CASSLVQYTEAFF
TGTGCCAGCAGCTTAGTTCAGTACACTGAAGCTTTCTTT
>-|TRBD2|TRBV9|TRBJ2-5
CASSVRSGRLETQYF
TGTGCCAGCAGCGTCCGGAGCGGGAGATTAGAGACCCAGTACTTC